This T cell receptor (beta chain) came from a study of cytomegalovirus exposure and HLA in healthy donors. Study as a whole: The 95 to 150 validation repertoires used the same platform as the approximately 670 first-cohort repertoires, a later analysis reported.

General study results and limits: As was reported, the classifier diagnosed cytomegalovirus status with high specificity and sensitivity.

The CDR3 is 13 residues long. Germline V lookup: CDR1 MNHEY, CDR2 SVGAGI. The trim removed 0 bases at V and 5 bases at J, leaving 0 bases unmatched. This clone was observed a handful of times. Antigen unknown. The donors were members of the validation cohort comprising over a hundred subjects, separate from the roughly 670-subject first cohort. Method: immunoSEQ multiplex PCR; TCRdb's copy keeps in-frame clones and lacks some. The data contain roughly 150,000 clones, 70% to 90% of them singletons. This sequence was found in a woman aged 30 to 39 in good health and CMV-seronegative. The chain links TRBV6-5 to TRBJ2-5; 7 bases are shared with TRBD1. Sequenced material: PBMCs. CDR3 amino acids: CASSYSDRETQYF. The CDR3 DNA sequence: TGTGCCAGCAGTTACTCGGACAGGGAGACCCAGTACTTC.